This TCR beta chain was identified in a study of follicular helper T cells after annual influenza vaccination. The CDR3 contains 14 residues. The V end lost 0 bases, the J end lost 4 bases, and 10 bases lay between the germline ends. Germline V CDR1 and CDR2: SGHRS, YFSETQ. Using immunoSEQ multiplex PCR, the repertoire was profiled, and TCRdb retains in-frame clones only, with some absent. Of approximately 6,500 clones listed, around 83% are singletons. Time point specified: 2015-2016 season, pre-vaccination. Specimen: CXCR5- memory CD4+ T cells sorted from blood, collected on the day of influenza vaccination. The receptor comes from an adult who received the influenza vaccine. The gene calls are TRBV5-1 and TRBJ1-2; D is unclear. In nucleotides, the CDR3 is TGCGCCAGCAGCTTGGAATGGGGTACCTATGGCTACACCTTC. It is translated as CASSLEWGTYGYTF. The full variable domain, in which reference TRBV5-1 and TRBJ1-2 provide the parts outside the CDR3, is KAGVTQTPRYLIKTRGQQVTLSCSPISGHRSVSWYQQTPGQGLQFLFEYFSETQRNKGNFPGRFSGRQFSNSRSEMNVSTLELGDSALYLCASSLEWGTYGYTFGSGTRLTVV.